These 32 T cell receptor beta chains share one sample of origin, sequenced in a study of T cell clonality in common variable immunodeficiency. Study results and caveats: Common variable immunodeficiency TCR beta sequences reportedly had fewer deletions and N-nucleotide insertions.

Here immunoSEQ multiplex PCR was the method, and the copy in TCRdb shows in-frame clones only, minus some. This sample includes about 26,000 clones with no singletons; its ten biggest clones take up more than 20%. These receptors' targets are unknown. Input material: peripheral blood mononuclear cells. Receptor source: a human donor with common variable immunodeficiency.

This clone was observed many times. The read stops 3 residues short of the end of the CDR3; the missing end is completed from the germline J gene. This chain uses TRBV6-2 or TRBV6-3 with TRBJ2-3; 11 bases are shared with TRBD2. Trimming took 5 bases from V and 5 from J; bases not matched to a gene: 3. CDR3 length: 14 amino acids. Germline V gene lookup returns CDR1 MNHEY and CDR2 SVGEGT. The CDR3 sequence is CASSETSGVDTQYF. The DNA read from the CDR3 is TGTGCCAGCAGTGAGACTAGCGGGGTAGATACG.

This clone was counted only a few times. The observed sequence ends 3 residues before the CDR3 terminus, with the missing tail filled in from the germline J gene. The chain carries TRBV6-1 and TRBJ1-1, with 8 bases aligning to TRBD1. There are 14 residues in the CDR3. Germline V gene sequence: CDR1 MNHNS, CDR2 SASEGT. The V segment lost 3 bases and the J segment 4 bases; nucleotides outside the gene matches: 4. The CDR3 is CASSETGASTEAFF. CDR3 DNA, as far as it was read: TGTGCCAGCAGTGAGACAGGGGCGAGCACTGAA.

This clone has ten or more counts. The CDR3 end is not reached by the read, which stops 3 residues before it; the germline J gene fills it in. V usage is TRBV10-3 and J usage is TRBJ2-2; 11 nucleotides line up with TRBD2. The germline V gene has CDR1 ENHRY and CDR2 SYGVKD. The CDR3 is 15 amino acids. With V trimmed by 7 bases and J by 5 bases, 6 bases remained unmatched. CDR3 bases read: TGTGCCATCAAGATAGCGGGAGGGAGGACCGGGGAG. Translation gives CAIKIAGGRTGE. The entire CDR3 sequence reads CAIKIAGGRTGELFF.

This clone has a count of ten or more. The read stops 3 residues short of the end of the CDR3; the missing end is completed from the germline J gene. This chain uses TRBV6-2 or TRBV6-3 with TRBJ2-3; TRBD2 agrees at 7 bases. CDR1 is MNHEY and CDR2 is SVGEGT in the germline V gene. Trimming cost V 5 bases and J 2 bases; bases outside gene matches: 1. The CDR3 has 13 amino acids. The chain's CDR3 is CASSRDYTDTQYF. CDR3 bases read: TGTGCCAGCAGTCGGGACTACACAGATACG.

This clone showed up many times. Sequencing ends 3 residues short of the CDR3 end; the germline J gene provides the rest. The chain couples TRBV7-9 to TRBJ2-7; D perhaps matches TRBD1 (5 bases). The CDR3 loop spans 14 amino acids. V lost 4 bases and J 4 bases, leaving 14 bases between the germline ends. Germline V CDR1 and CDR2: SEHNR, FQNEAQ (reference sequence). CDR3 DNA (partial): TGTGCCAGCAGCTACATGGGGCGTGATTACGAG. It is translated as CASSYMGRDYE. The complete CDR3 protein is CASSYMGRDYEQYF.

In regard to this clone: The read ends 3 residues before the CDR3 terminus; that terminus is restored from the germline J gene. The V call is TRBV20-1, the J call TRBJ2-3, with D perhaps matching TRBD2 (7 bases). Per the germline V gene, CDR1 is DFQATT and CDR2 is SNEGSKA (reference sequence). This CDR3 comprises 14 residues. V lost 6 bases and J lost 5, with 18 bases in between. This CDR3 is CSAGLRGAIDTQYF. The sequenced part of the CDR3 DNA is TGCAGTGCCGGCTTACGGGGGGCTATAGATACG.

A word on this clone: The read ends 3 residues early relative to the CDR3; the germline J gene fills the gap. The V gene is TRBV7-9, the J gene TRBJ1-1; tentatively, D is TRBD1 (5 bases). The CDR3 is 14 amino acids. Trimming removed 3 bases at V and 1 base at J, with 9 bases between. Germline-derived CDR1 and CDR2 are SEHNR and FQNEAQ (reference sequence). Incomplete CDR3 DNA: TGTGCCAGCAGCTTTTTCGACAGGAACACTGAA. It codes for CASSFFDRNTE. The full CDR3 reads CASSFFDRNTEAFF.

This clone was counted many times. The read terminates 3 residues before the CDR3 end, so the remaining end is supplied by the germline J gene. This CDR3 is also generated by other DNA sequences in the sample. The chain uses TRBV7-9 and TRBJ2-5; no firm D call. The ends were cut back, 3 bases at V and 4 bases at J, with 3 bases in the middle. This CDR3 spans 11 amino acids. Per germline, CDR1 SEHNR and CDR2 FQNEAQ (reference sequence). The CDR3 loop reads CASSFGETQYF. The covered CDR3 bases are TGTGCCAGCAGCTTCGGAGAGACC. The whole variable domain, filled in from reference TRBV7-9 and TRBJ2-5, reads DTGVSQNPRHKITKRGQNVTFRCDPISEHNRLYWYRQTLGQGPEFLTYFQNEAQLEKSRLLSDRFSAERPKGSFSTLEIQRTEQGDSAMYLCASSFGETQYFGPGTRLLVL.

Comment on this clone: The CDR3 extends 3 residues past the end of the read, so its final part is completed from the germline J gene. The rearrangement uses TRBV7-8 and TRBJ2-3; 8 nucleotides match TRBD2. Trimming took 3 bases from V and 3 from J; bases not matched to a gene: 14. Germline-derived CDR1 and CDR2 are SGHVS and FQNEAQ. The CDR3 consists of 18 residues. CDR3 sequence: CASSFFGGGIRLTDTQYF. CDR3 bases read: TGTGCCAGCAGCTTTTTCGGCGGGGGGATACGCCTGACAGATACG.

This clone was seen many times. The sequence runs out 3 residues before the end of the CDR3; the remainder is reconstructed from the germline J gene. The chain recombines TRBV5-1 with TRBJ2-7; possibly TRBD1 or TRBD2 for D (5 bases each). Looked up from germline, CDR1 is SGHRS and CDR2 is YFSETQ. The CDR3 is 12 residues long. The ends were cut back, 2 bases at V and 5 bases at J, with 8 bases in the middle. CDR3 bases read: TGCGCCAGCAGCTTAGGGGAGCACGAG. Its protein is CASSLGEHE. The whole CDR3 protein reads CASSLGEHEQYF.

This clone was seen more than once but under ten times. This CDR3 reads CASKARTAGSNEQFF. The CDR3 bases that were read are TGCGCCAGCAAAGCCCGGACAGCTGGATCCAATGAG. The chain uses TRBV10-2 and TRBJ2-1; a weak D match, TRBD1 (6 bases). Read data end 3 residues before the CDR3 end; the end is taken from the germline J gene. This CDR3 contains 15 residues. Germline V CDR1 and CDR2: WSHSY, SAAADI. Trimming pared 7 bases from V and 6 bases from J, leaving 19 bases between.

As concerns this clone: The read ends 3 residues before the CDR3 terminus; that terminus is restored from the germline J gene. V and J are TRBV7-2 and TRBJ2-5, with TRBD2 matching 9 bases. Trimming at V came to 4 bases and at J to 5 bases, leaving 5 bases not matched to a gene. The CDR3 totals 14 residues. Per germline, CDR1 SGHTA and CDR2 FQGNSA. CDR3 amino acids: CASSSSGRRETQYF. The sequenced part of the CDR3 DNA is TGTGCCAGCAGCTCCAGCGGGAGGAGGGAGACC. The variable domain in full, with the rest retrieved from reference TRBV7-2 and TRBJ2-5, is GAGVSQSPSNKVTEKGKDVELRCDPISGHTALYWYRQSLGQGLEFLIYFQGNSAPDKSGLPSDRFSAERTGGSVSTLTIQRTQQEDSAVYLCASSSSGRRETQYFGPGTRLLVL.

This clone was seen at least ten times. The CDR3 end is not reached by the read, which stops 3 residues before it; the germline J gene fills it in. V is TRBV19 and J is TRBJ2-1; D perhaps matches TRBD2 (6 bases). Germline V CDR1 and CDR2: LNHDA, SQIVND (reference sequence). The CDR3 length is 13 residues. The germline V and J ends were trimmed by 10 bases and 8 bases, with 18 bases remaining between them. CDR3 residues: CATWDSGDYEQFF. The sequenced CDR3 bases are TGTGCCACTTGGGACTCAGGAGACTATGAG.

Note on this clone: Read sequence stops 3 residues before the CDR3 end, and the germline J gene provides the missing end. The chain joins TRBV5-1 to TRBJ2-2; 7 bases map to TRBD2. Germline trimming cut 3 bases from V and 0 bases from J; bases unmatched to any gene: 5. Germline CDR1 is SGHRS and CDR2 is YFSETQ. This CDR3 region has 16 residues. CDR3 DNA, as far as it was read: TGCGCCAGCAGCTCAGACAGCGGGACGAACACCGGGGAG. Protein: CASSSDSGTNTGE. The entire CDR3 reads CASSSDSGTNTGELFF.

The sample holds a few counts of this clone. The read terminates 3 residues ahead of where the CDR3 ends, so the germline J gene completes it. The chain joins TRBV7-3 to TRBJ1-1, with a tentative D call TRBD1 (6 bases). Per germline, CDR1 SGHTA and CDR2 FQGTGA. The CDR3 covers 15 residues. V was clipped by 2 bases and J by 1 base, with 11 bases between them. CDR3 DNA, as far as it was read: TGTGCCAGCAGCTTATACCCGGGACAGAACACTGAA. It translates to CASSLYPGQNTE. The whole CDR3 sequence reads CASSLYPGQNTEAFF.

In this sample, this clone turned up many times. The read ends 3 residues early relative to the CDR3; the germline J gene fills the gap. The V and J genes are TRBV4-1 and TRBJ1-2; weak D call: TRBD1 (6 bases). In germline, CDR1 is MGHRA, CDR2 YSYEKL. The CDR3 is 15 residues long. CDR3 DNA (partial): TGCGCCAGCAGCCAAGAGTGGCGGAAGGGGGGGGGC. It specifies CASSQEWRKGGG. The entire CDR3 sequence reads CASSQEWRKGGGYTF.

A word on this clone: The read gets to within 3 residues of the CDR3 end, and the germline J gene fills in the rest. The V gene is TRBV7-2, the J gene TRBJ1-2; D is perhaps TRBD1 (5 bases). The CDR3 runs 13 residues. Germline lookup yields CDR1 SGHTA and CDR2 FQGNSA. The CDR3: CASSFRTTEGYTF. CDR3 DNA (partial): TGTGCCAGCAGCTTTAGGACAACTGAGGGC.

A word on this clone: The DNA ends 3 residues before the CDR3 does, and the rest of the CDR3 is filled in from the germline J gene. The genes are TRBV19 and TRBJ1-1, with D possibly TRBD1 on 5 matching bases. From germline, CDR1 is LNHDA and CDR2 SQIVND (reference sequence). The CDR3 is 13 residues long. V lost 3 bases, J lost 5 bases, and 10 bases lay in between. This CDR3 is CASSIPGKTEAFF. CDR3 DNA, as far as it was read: TGTGCCAGTAGTATCCCAGGGAAGACTGAA.

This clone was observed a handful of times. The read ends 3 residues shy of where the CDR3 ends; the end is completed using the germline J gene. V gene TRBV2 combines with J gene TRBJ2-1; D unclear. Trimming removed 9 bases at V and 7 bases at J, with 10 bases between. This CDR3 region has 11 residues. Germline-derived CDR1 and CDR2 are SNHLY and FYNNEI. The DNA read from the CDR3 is TGTGCCAGTTTAGTTGTGAATGAG. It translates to CASLVVNE. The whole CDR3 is CASLVVNEQFF.

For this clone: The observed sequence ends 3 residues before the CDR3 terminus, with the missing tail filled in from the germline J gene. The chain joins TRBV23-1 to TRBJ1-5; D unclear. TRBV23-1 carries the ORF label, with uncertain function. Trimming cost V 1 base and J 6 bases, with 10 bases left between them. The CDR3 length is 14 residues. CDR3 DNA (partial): TGCGCCAGCAGTCAATACAGTCTGGGTCAGCCC. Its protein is CASSQYSLGQP. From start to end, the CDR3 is CASSQYSLGQPQHF.

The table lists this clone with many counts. The CDR3 bases that were read are TGCAGTGCTAGGGACATTATTTACGAG. It is translated as CSARDIIYE. The CDR3 in its entirety is CSARDIIYEQYF. The chain employs TRBV20-1 and TRBJ2-7; TRBD1 might be the D (5 bases). From the germline J gene comes the end of the CDR3, since the read stops 3 residues before it. V lost 3 bases and J lost 4, with 10 bases in between. Germline V lookup: CDR1 DFQATT, CDR2 SNEGSKA (reference sequence). This CDR3 contains 12 residues.

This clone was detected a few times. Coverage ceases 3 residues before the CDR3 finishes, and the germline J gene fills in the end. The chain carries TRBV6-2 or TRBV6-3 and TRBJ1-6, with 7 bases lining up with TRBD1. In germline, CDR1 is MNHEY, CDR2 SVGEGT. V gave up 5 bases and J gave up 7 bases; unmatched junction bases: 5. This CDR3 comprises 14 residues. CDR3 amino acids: CASSPGQLNSPLHF. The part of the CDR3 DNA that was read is TGTGCCAGCAGTCCGGGACAGCTAAATTCACCC.

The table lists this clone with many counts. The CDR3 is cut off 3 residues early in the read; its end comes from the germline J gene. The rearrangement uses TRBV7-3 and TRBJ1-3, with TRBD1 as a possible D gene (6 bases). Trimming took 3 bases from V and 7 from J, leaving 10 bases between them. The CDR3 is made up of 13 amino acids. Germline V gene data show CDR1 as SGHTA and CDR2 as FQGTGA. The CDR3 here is CASSLGGANTIYF. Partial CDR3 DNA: TGTGCCAGCAGCTTGGGGGGGGCGAACACC. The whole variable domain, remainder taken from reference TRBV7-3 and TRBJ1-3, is GAGVSQTPSNKVTEKGKYVELRCDPISGHTALYWYRQSLGQGPEFLIYFQGTGAADDSGLPNDRFFAVRPEGSVSTLKIQRTERGDSAVYLCASSLGGANTIYFGEGSWLTVV.

The CDR3 sequence is CAWSGTGDALPQHF. The CDR3 bases that were read are TGTGCCTGGAGTGGGACAGGGGATGCTCTGCCC. The rearrangement joins TRBV30 to TRBJ1-5; 9 bases agree with TRBD1. The CDR3 end is not reached by the read, which stops 3 residues before it; the germline J gene fills it in. V shed 1 base and J 9 bases; nucleotides not matched to a gene: 7. CDR3 length equals 14 residues. Germline V gene sequence: CDR1 GTSNPN, CDR2 SVGIG (reference sequence).

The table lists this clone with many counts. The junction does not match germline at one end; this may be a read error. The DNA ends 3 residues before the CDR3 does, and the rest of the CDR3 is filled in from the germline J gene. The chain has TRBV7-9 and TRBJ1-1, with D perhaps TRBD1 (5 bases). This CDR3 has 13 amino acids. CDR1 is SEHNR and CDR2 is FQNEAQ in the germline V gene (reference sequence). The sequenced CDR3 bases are TGTGCCAGCAGCTTAGCGGAGGACACTAAA. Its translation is CASSLAEDTK. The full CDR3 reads CASSLAEDTKAFF.

The sequenced CDR3 bases are TGCGCCAGCAGCCCCCAGTTAGGTGGGGCCAGCTCCTACGAG. Translating it yields CASSPQLGGASSYE. The whole CDR3 reads CASSPQLGGASSYEQYF. The V and J genes are TRBV5-1 and TRBJ2-7, with TRBD1 as a possible D gene (5 bases). The observed sequence ends 3 residues before the CDR3 terminus, with the missing tail filled in from the germline J gene. V lost 4 bases to trimming and J lost 0 bases, with 20 bases between them. Per germline, CDR1 SGHRS and CDR2 YFSETQ. The CDR3 is 17 amino acids. Drawing the rest from reference TRBV5-1 and TRBJ2-7, the complete variable domain is KAGVTQTPRYLIKTRGQQVTLSCSPISGHRSVSWYQQTPGQGLQFLFEYFSETQRNKGNFPGRFSGRQFSNSRSEMNVSTLELGDSALYLCASSPQLGGASSYEQYFGPGTRLTVT.

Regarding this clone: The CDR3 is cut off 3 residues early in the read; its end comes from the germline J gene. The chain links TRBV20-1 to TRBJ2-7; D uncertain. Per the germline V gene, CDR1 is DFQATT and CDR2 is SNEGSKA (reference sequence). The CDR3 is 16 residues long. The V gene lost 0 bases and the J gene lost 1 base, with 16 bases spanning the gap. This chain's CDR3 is CSARDYEAARSYEQYF. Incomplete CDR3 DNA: TGCAGTGCTAGAGATTACGAGGCAGCTAGATCCTACGAG.

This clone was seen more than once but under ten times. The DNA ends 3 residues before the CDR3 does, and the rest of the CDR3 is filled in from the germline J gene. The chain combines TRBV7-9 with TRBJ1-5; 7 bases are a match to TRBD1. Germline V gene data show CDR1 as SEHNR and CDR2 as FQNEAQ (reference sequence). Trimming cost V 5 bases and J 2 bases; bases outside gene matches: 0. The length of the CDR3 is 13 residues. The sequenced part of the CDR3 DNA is TGTGCCAGCAGCGGGACAGGCAATCAGCCC. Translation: CASSGTGNQP. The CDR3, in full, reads CASSGTGNQPQHF.

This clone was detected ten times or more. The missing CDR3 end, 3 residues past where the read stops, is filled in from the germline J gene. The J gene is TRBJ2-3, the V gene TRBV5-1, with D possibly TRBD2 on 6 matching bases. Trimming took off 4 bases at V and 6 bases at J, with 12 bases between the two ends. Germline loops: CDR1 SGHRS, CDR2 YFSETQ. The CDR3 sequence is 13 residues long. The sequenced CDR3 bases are TGCGCCAGCAGCCCGGAGGGTGGCGATACG. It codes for CASSPEGGDT. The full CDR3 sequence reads CASSPEGGDTQYF.

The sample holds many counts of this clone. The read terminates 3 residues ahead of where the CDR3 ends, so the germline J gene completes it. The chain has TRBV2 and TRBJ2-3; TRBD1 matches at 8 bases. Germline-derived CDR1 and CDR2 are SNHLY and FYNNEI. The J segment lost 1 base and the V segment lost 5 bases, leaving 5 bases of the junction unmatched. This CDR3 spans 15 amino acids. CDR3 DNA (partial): TGTGCCAGCAGTCGGGACAGGTGGGGCACAGATACG. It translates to CASSRDRWGTDT. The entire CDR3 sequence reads CASSRDRWGTDTQYF.

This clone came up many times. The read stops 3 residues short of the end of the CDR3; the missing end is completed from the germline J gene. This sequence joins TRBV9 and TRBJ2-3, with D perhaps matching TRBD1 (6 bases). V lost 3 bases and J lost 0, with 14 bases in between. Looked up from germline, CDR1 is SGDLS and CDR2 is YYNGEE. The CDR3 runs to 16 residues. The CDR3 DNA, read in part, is TGTGCCAGCAGCGAACACGAGGGGACAAGCACAGATACG. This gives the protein CASSEHEGTSTDT. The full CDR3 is CASSEHEGTSTDTQYF.

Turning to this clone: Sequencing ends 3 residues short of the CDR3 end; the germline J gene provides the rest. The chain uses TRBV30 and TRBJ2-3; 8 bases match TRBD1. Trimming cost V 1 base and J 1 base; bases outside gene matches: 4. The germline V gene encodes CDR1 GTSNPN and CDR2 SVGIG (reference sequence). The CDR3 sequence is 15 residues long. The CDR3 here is CAWSGLRGRTDTQYF. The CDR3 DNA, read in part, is TGTGCCTGGAGTGGTCTCAGGGGGCGCACAGATACG.